Described below is a single T cell receptor beta chain sequence and its context. The sample originates from a study of blood T cell repertoires in COVID-19. Study-level background: Sites across the United States, Italy and Spain contributed samples from acute and convalescent COVID-19. The analysed material was cDNA or gDNA that came from T cells, B-cell-depleted T cells, or PBMCs.

This CDR3 is built from 14 residues. Germline V gives CDR1 SNHLY, CDR2 FYNNEI. With V trimmed by 9 bases and J by 1 base, 3 bases remained unmatched. Clones were read by immunoSEQ multiplex PCR, and TCRdb kept only the in-frame ones, dropping some. This sample has approximately 99,000 clones, with roughly 84% found just once. The source is a man in his 70s with active or convalescent COVID-19. The specimen was peripheral blood. This chain uses TRBV2 with TRBJ2-2, with 9 bases matching TRBD1. In nucleotides, the CDR3 is TGTGCCAGTAGACAGGGGGAGAACACCGGGGAGCTGTTTTTT. This encodes CASRQGENTGELFF.